Listed below are T cell receptor beta chains from one sample, sequenced in a study of shared clonotypes between healthy human individuals. Sequenced by immunoSEQ multiplex PCR; TCRdb stores in-frame clones only, minus some. The table records around 700,000 clones, about three quarters of them present only once. The sequenced sample was memory CD4+ T cells sorted from blood. The source of these receptors is a woman aged 30 to 39 in good health. The CDR3 runs from the conserved cysteine through the conserved F or W. The order of the fields is clone size, J gene, D gene, V gene, CDR3 protein, CDR3 DNA. D genes are given only for firm matches. Clone size is shown for a subset of rows, as once, few, many or a class of expanded clone.

NA | TRBJ2-2 | NA | TRBV5-8 | CASSLASTWTGELFF | TGTGCCAGCAGCTTGGCTAGTACGTGGACCGGGGAGCTGTTTTTT
few | TRBJ1-1 | NA | TRBV18 | CASSTRGQKNTEAFF | TGTGCCAGCTCAACCAGAGGCCAGAAGAACACTGAAGCTTTCTTT
NA | TRBJ1-1 | NA | TRBV30 | CAWSVSEYTEAFF | TGTGCCTGGAGTGTATCAGAGTACACTGAAGCTTTCTTT
NA | TRBJ2-2 | TRBD2 | TRBV5-1 | CASQNLAGGSMTGELFF | TGCGCCAGCCAAAATTTAGCGGGAGGTTCCATGACCGGGGAGCTGTTTTTT
NA | TRBJ2-6 | NA | TRBV18 | CASSIGTANSGANVLTF | TGTGCCAGCTCAATTGGGACGGCGAACTCTGGGGCCAACGTCCTGACTTTC
NA | TRBJ1-3 | NA | TRBV29-1 | CSVNRENTIYF | TGCAGCGTCAACCGGGAGAACACCATATATTTT
few | TRBJ1-2 | NA | TRBV27 | CASSPQQQGGLGYTF | TGTGCCAGCAGTCCGCAACAACAGGGTGGCCTTGGCTACACCTTC
NA | TRBJ1-5 | NA | TRBV2 | CASSEEWAGLNQPQHF | TGTGCCAGCAGTGAAGAGTGGGCAGGCCTCAATCAGCCCCAGCATTTT
NA | TRBJ2-5 | TRBD2 | TRBV18 | CASSPGTSGETQYF | TGTGCCAGCTCACCCGGGACTAGCGGAGAGACCCAGTACTTC
NA | TRBJ2-7 | TRBD1 | TRBV6-6 | CASSYTGAYEQYF | TGTGCCAGCAGTTATACAGGGGCCTACGAGCAGTACTTC
NA | TRBJ2-1 | NA | TRBV19 | CASRNRGTGEQFF | TGTGCCAGTAGAAACCGTGGGACGGGGGAGCAGTTCTTC
NA | TRBJ2-6 | NA | TRBV21-1 | CASTELRGIISGANVLTF | TGTGCCAGCACCGAACTCAGGGGCATCATCTCTGGGGCCAACGTCCTGACTTTC
NA | TRBJ1-1 | NA | TRBV27 | CASSLSPRRTNTEAFF | TGTGCCAGCAGTTTATCCCCTCGGCGGACGAACACTGAAGCTTTCTTT
NA | TRBJ2-7 | NA | TRBV19 | CASSPTQFSYEQYF | TGTGCCAGTAGTCCGACCCAATTCTCCTACGAGCAGTACTTC
NA | TRBJ1-4 | NA | TRBV28 | CASSTFRGSNEKLFF | TGTGCCAGCAGTACATTCAGGGGATCAAATGAAAAACTGTTTTTT
few | TRBJ2-3 | TRBD2 | TRBV2 | CASRRLAGGPDTQYF | TGTGCCAGCCGCAGACTAGCGGGAGGGCCAGATACGCAGTATTTT
few | TRBJ2-2 | NA | TRBV7-8 | CASSLGGGTNTGELFF | TGTGCCAGCAGCTTAGGTGGTGGGACTAACACCGGGGAGCTGTTTTTT
NA | TRBJ2-5 | TRBD2 | TRBV14 | CASSQDTLAETKYQETQYF | TGTGCCAGCAGCCAAGATACACTAGCGGAGACCAAGTACCAAGAGACCCAGTACTTC
NA | TRBJ1-2 | NA | TRBV27 | CASSIRARDYGYTF | TGTGCCAGCAGTATTCGGGCCCGTGACTATGGCTACACCTTC
few | TRBJ2-1 | NA | TRBV19 | CASSIQAGSYNEQFF | TGTGCCAGTAGTATCCAGGCGGGCTCCTACAATGAGCAGTTCTTC
NA | TRBJ2-3 | TRBD2 | TRBV5-1 | CASSRLAGTTDTQYF | TGCGCCAGCAGCCGACTAGCGGGAACCACAGATACGCAGTATTTT
NA | TRBJ2-5 | TRBD2 | TRBV18 | CASSPPGQGGLAGKETQYF | TGTGCCAGCTCACCACCGGGACAGGGTGGACTAGCGGGTAAAGAGACCCAGTACTTC
NA | TRBJ2-5 | TRBD2 | TRBV18 | CASSRASGVQETQYF | TGTGCCAGCTCCCGGGCGAGCGGGGTTCAAGAGACCCAGTACTTC
NA | TRBJ2-1 | TRBD2 | TRBV5-1 | CASSLVLAGNEQFF | TGCGCCAGCAGCTTGGTTCTAGCGGGAAATGAGCAGTTCTTC
NA | TRBJ2-3 | TRBD1 | TRBV5-6 | CASSLADRDTDTQYF | TGTGCCAGCAGCTTGGCTGACAGGGATACAGATACGCAGTATTTT
NA | TRBJ1-2 | TRBD1 | TRBV7-9 | CASSADRGTYGYTF | TGTGCCAGCAGCGCAGACAGGGGTACCTATGGCTACACCTTC
once | TRBJ2-5 | TRBD2 | TRBV11-2 | CASSLETSGRTQYF | TGTGCCAGCAGCTTAGAAACTAGCGGGAGAACCCAGTACTTC
NA | TRBJ2-7 | NA | TRBV4-2 | CASSQELGTTFSYEQYF | TGTGCCAGCAGCCAAGAATTAGGGACAACCTTTTCCTACGAGCAGTACTTC
NA | TRBJ2-5 | TRBD2 | TRBV4-2 | CASSRGLAAQETQYF | TGTGCCAGCAGCAGAGGACTAGCGGCCCAAGAGACCCAGTACTTC
NA | TRBJ2-7 | TRBD2 | TRBV18 | CASSPGLAGGYEQYF | TGTGCCAGCTCACCAGGACTAGCGGGAGGATACGAGCAGTACTTC
NA | TRBJ2-7 | TRBD1 | TRBV6-6 | CASSSGTVTYEQYF | TGTGCCAGCAGTTCCGGGACAGTAACCTACGAGCAGTACTTC
NA | TRBJ2-7 | TRBD2 | TRBV25-1 | CASSGAGTSGGYEQYF | TGTGCCAGCAGTGGAGCCGGGACTAGCGGGGGGTACGAGCAGTACTTC
NA | TRBJ2-7 | TRBD2 | TRBV11-2 | CASHRISGKTYEQYF | TGTGCCAGCCATAGGATTAGCGGGAAAACCTACGAGCAGTACTTC
NA | TRBJ1-1 | NA | TRBV29-1 | CSVAPGVTEAFF | TGCAGCGTCGCCCCGGGCGTCACTGAAGCTTTCTTT
few | TRBJ1-5 | NA | TRBV6-6 | CASSRTGYSNQPQHF | TGTGCCAGCAGCCGAACAGGATATAGCAATCAGCCCCAGCATTTT
NA | TRBJ1-1 | TRBD1 | TRBV6-4 | CASKPGQMNTEAFF | TGTGCCAGCAAACCGGGACAGATGAACACTGAAGCTTTCTTT
once | TRBJ1-1 | NA | TRBV28 | CASSSPGRLMNTEAFF | TGTGCCAGCAGCTCTCCGGGAAGGCTCATGAACACTGAAGCTTTCTTT
NA | TRBJ2-3 | NA | TRBV29-1 | CSALRDISYSTDTQYF | TGCAGCGCCCTCCGGGACATATCGTACTCCACAGATACGCAGTATTTT
NA | TRBJ2-2 | NA | TRBV18 | CASSPSPGELFF | TGTGCCAGCTCACCAAGCCCCGGGGAGCTGTTTTTT
NA | TRBJ2-1 | NA | TRBV15 | CATSRGFTAYNEQFF | TGTGCCACCAGCAGAGGTTTCACAGCCTACAATGAGCAGTTCTTC
few | TRBJ1-2 | NA | TRBV6-1 | CASRATSWLNTF | TGTGCCAGCAGAGCTACTTCATGGTTGAACACCTTC
NA | TRBJ2-7 | NA | TRBV7-2 | CASSALWNPYEQYF | TGTGCCAGCAGCGCACTTTGGAATCCCTACGAGCAGTACTTC
NA | TRBJ2-7 | NA | TRBV25-1 | CASRGQSYEQYF | TGTGCCAGCAGAGGACAGAGCTACGAGCAGTACTTC
NA | TRBJ1-1 | NA | TRBV10-2 | CASSPGGRAEAFF | TGCGCGAGCTCCCCCGGGGGCCGGGCTGAAGCTTTCTTT
NA | TRBJ2-5 | NA | TRBV11-3 | CASSSGQQYQETQYF | TGTGCCAGCAGCTCGGGGCAGCAGTACCAAGAGACCCAGTACTTC
NA | TRBJ1-1 | NA | TRBV11-2 | CASSLDLGYAFF | TGTGCCAGCAGCTTAGATCTGGGGTACGCTTTCTTT
few | TRBJ2-5 | NA | TRBV7-7 | CASSPRWGQETQYF | TGTGCCAGCAGCCCCCGATGGGGGCAAGAGACCCAGTACTTC
NA | TRBJ2-1 | TRBD1 | TRBV5-1 | CASSFGDRKNNEQFF | TGCGCCAGCAGCTTCGGGGACAGAAAGAACAATGAGCAGTTCTTC